These 25 T cell receptor beta chains were sequenced from one sample in a study of control samples from healthy donors and cancer patients. Assay: immunoSEQ multiplex PCR; the TCRdb copy retains only in-frame clones and omits some. The table records some 80,000 clones, 89% of them present only once. The specimen sequenced was blood. These receptor sequences come from a man aged 50-59 years in good health.

The chain links TRBV24-1 to TRBJ2-3; D gene unclear. The V end lost 1 base, the J end lost 4 bases, and 8 bases lay between the germline ends. The CDR3 sequence is 14 residues long. Per germline, CDR1 KGHDR and CDR2 SFDVKD. DNA of the CDR3: TGTGCCACCAGTGATTTTCACTACTCAGATACGCAGTATTTT. Its protein is CATSDFHYSDTQYF.

The CDR3 reads CASSLGQGIAFF. CDR3 sequence (DNA): TGCGCCAGCAGCTTAGGACAGGGGATAGCTTTCTTT. This sequence joins TRBV5-1 and TRBJ1-1; TRBD1 aligns across 9 bases. CDR1 and CDR2 from the germline V gene are SGHRS and YFSETQ. V was clipped by 2 bases and J by 10 bases; unmatched bases: 3. The CDR3 spans 12 residues. Variable domain in full (rest from reference TRBV5-1 and TRBJ1-1): KAGVTQTPRYLIKTRGQQVTLSCSPISGHRSVSWYQQTPGQGLQFLFEYFSETQRNKGNFPGRFSGRQFSNSRSEMNVSTLELGDSALYLCASSLGQGIAFFGQGTRLTVV.

This rearrangement joins TRBV18 to TRBJ1-3, with D possibly matching TRBD1 (5 bases). The CDR3 runs 16 residues. V was clipped by 3 bases and J by 0 bases, with 12 bases between them. The germline gives CDR1 KGHSH, CDR2 LQKENI. The CDR3 sequence: CASSPTVLDSGNTIYF. DNA of the CDR3: TGTGCCAGCTCACCGACAGTTTTAGACTCTGGAAACACCATATATTTT. Full variable domain (missing parts from reference TRBV18 and TRBJ1-3): NAGVMQNPRHLVRRRGQEARLRCSPMKGHSHVYWYRQLPEEGLKFMVYLQKENIIDESGMPKERFSAEFPKEGPSILRIQQVVRGDSAAYFCASSPTVLDSGNTIYFGEGSWLTVV.

The chain joins TRBV11-2 to TRBJ1-6; D is undetermined. The V gene's germline CDR1 is SGHAT and CDR2 FQNNGV. Trimming cost V 0 bases and J 8 bases, with 5 bases left between them. This CDR3 is built from 13 residues. This CDR3 reads CASSLDRDSPLHF. Written as DNA, the CDR3 is TGTGCCAGCAGCTTAGATCGAGATTCACCCCTCCACTTT. The variable domain in full, completed from reference TRBV11-2 and TRBJ1-6, reads EAGVAQSPRYKIIEKRQSVAFWCNPISGHATLYWYQQILGQGPKLLIQFQNNGVVDDSQLPKDRFSAERLKGVDSTLKIQPAKLEDSAVYLCASSLDRDSPLHFGNGTRLTVT.

V usage is TRBV6-5 and J usage is TRBJ2-2; TRBD1 matches 9 bases. Germline V gene sequence: CDR1 MNHEY, CDR2 SVGAGI. This CDR3 is 15 amino acids long. J lost 7 bases, V lost 7 bases, and 10 bases had no gene match. The CDR3 region is CASIDTGGNVGELFF. The CDR3 nucleotides are TGTGCCAGCATCGATACAGGGGGCAACGTCGGGGAGCTGTTTTTT.

On this clone: Other DNA sequences in this specimen translate into the identical CDR3. This chain connects TRBV7-8 to TRBJ2-5, with D perhaps matching TRBD1 (5 bases). The ends were cut back, 1 base at V and 5 bases at J, with 8 bases in the middle. CDR1 and CDR2 from the germline V gene are SGHVS and FQNEAQ. CDR3 length: 13 amino acids. CDR3 coding DNA: TGTGCCAGCAGCTTAGGGGGCGAGGAGACCCAGTACTTC. Its protein product is CASSLGGEETQYF.

The chain recombines TRBV7-9 with TRBJ2-7, with 12 bases identical to TRBD2. This CDR3 contains 15 residues. CDR1 and CDR2 (germline): SEHNR, FQNEAQ (reference sequence). V trimming: 4 bases; J trimming: 2 bases; junction bases outside the gene matches: 3. The CDR3 sequence: CASSYRTSGTYEQYF. CDR3 sequence (DNA): TGTGCCAGCAGCTACAGGACTAGCGGGACCTACGAGCAGTACTTC.

This chain links TRBV3-1 (or the pseudogene TRBV3-2) with TRBJ2-1; either TRBD1 or TRBD2 may supply D (5 bases each). Trimming took 6 bases from V and 12 from J, leaving 24 bases between them. Germline CDR1 reads LGHDT; CDR2 reads YNNKEL (reference sequence). This CDR3 has 15 amino acids. This CDR3 reads CASSPAPSGARGQFF. The CDR3 DNA reads as TGTGCCAGCAGTCCTGCTCCGTCCGGGGCCCGGGGGCAGTTCTTC.

The chain carries TRBV27 and TRBJ2-7; 14 positions agree with TRBD2. Germline loops: CDR1 MNHEY, CDR2 SMNVEV (reference sequence). This CDR3 is 15 amino acids long. The junction had 2 bases not matched to a gene; V was cut back by 5 bases and J by 2 bases. This chain's CDR3 is CASSMGLAGAYEQYF. Written as DNA, the CDR3 is TGTGCCAGCAGTATGGGACTAGCGGGGGCCTACGAGCAGTACTTC.

This chain connects TRBV10-2 to TRBJ2-5, with a possible D match to TRBD2 (5 bases). CDR3 length: 13 residues. The V gene lost 5 bases and the J gene lost 3 bases, with 10 bases spanning the gap. From germline, CDR1 is WSHSY and CDR2 SAAADI. The CDR3 DNA reads as TGCGCCAGCAGTCTCCAGAGGGAAGAGACCCAGTACTTC. Protein: CASSLQREETQYF.

CDR3 sequence (DNA): TGTGCCAGCAGCCTAGTTGGGGGGGGCAGCACAGATACGCAGTATTTT. This translates into CASSLVGGGSTDTQYF. The chain recombines TRBV11-2 with TRBJ2-3; D may be TRBD2 (7 bases). CDR1 and CDR2 from the germline V gene are SGHAT and FQNNGV. The CDR3 is 16 amino acids. V dropped 5 bases and J dropped 0 bases, with 15 bases sitting between them.

This chain joins TRBV24-1 and TRBJ2-1; TRBD2 matches 7 bases. Unmatched junction bases numbered 8, after V lost 5 bases and J lost 8 bases. Germline CDR1 and CDR2: KGHDR and SFDVKD. This CDR3 has 14 amino acids. The CDR3: CATSGEGAIHEQFF. The CDR3 region has the DNA TGTGCCACCAGTGGGGAGGGAGCGATTCATGAGCAGTTCTTC.

This clone has only one observation. J is TRBJ1-4 and V is TRBV6-6; 9 bases match TRBD1. J lost 5 bases, V lost 8 bases, and 6 bases had no gene match. Germline CDR1 is MNHNY and CDR2 is SVGAGI (reference sequence). This CDR3 has 14 residues. CDR3 in amino acids: CASGGQGINEKLFF. The CDR3 DNA reads as TGTGCCAGCGGCGGACAGGGGATAAATGAAAAACTGTTTTTT.

The chain is built from TRBV5-1 and TRBJ2-3, with D perhaps matching TRBD1 (6 bases). From germline, CDR1 is SGHRS and CDR2 YFSETQ. This CDR3 has 16 amino acids. The germline V and J ends were trimmed by 1 base and 2 bases, with 14 bases remaining between them. The CDR3 sequence: CASSLRGQRITDTQYF. CDR3 nucleotides: TGCGCCAGCAGCTTGAGAGGACAGAGAATCACAGATACGCAGTATTTT.

The chain is built from TRBV2 and TRBJ1-3, with a tentative D call TRBD1 (5 bases). Trimming removed 7 bases at V and 0 bases at J, with 16 bases between. The CDR3 runs to 16 residues. The germline V gene has CDR1 SNHLY and CDR2 FYNNEI. The DNA of the CDR3 is TGTGCCAGCATGGGCAAGGACAAGAGCTCTGGAAACACCATATATTTT. Translated, it gives CASMGKDKSSGNTIYF. The complete variable domain, with remaining parts taken from reference TRBV2 and TRBJ1-3, reads EPEVTQTPSHQVTQMGQEVILRCVPISNHLYFYWYRQILGQKVEFLVSFYNNEISEKSEIFDDQFSVERPDGSNFTLKIRSTKLEDSAMYFCASMGKDKSSGNTIYFGEGSWLTVV.

V is TRBV5-5 and J is TRBJ1-2; D is undetermined. The CDR3 spans 13 residues. Germline V gene data show CDR1 as SGHKS and CDR2 as YYEKEE (reference sequence). V lost 2 bases and J 6 bases, leaving 11 bases between the germline ends. CDR3 loop: CASSFTHRDGYTF. The CDR3 bases are TGTGCCAGCAGCTTCACTCATCGGGATGGCTACACCTTC.

This chain joins TRBV19 and TRBJ1-2, with 7 bases lining up with TRBD1. V lost 5 bases to trimming and J lost 2 bases; unmatched junction nucleotides: 11. This CDR3 comprises 16 residues. Germline CDR1 is LNHDA and CDR2 is SQIVND (reference sequence). The CDR3 reads CASSDLLTGLNYGYTF. CDR3 sequence (DNA): TGTGCCAGTAGTGATCTCCTGACAGGGTTGAACTATGGCTACACCTTC.

V is TRBV6-6 and J is TRBJ1-3, with 7 nucleotides matching TRBD1. The CDR3 has 15 amino acids. Per germline, CDR1 MNHNY and CDR2 SVGAGI (reference sequence). V lost 7 bases and J lost 0; bases outside the gene matches: 6. The CDR3 protein is CASIQGGPSGNTIYF. CDR3 nucleotides: TGTGCCAGCATTCAGGGGGGTCCCTCTGGAAACACCATATATTTT.

Concerning this clone itself: The junction does not match germline at one end; this may be a read error. The V call is TRBV7-2, the J call TRBJ2-1, with 14 nucleotides matching TRBD2. This CDR3 is built from 13 residues. In germline, CDR1 is SGHTA, CDR2 FQGNSA. This CDR3 is CASSLGLAGEPFF. CDR3 nucleotide sequence: TGTGCCAGCAGCTTGGGACTAGCGGGGGAGCCGTTCTTC.

The chain uses TRBV20-1 and TRBJ2-5; 10 bases map to TRBD1. The CDR3 extends over 15 amino acids. With 3 bases clipped from V and 5 bases from J, the junction kept 9 bases outside the gene matches. Germline V gives CDR1 DFQATT, CDR2 SNEGSKA (reference sequence). CDR3 sequence: CSASLRTGGLETQYF. CDR3 sequence (DNA): TGCAGTGCTAGTTTAAGGACAGGGGGTTTGGAGACCCAGTACTTC.

The gene calls are TRBV30 and TRBJ1-3; perhaps TRBD1 as D (6 bases). The CDR3 loop spans 15 amino acids. Germline CDR1 is GTSNPN and CDR2 is SVGIG (reference sequence). With 0 bases removed from V and 0 bases from J, the gap between germline ends came to 9 bases. The CDR3 spells CAWSVLDSSGNTIYF. The DNA of the CDR3 is TGTGCCTGGAGTGTACTGGACAGCTCTGGAAACACCATATATTTT.

The J gene is TRBJ1-4, the V gene TRBV5-1; D gene ambiguous. V lost 0 bases to trimming and J lost 7 bases, with 10 bases between them. Germline V gene lookup returns CDR1 SGHRS and CDR2 YFSETQ. This CDR3 has 14 amino acids. The CDR3 reads CASSLGGIGEKLFF. CDR3 nucleotides: TGCGCCAGCAGCTTGGGGGGAATCGGTGAAAAACTGTTTTTT.

By share, this clone counts as medium-sized. The chain links TRBV2 to TRBJ1-6, with 9 bases aligning to TRBD1. CDR1 is SNHLY, CDR2 FYNNEI, per germline. V was pared by 6 bases and J by 7 bases, with 7 bases of the junction left unmatched. The CDR3 is made up of 15 amino acids. DNA of the CDR3: TGTGCCAGCAGGGGGGACAGGGCGGGAAATTCACCCCTCCACTTT. Protein: CASRGDRAGNSPLHF.

This clone was observed a single time. This chain links TRBV3-1 (or the pseudogene TRBV3-2) with TRBJ1-6; tentative D call: TRBD1 (6 bases). In germline, CDR1 is LGHDT, CDR2 YNNKEL (reference sequence). V dropped 2 bases and J dropped 10 bases, with 15 bases sitting between them. CDR3 size: 15 residues. The CDR3 DNA is TGTGCCAGCAGCCAACCGACAGGCATAGGCTCACCCCTCCACTTT. Its translation is CASSQPTGIGSPLHF.

This chain connects TRBV29-1 to TRBJ1-4, with 10 bases aligning to TRBD1. The CDR3 has 12 residues. V was clipped by 6 bases and J by 8 bases; unmatched bases: 3. The V gene's germline CDR1 is SQVTM and CDR2 ANQGSEA. For the CDR3, the DNA is TGCAGCGTCGACAGGGGGCAAGAAAAACTGTTTTTT. Protein: CSVDRGQEKLFF.